This T cell receptor (beta chain) was obtained from a study of blood T cell repertoires in COVID-19. Across the whole study: The United States, Italy and Spain provided the acute and convalescent COVID-19 samples.

Profiled with immunoSEQ multiplex PCR; TCRdb holds only in-frame clones, not every one. The data contain a few hundred thousand clones, roughly 85% of them seen just once; the ten biggest clones take up 3% to 4%. This CDR3 has 15 amino acids. Germline values: CDR1 LNHDA, CDR2 SQIVND (reference sequence). V lost 3 bases, J lost 2 bases, and 13 bases lay in between. The clonotype originates from a woman in her late teens or twenties with acute or convalescent COVID-19. This chain links TRBV19 with TRBJ1-2, with no clear D. The sequencing sample was made of peripheral blood. CDR3 DNA sequence: TGTGCCAGTAGTATTGGAGGGAACCGGAACTATGGCTACACCTTC. It is translated as CASSIGGNRNYGYTF.